Listed here are 7 T cell receptor beta chains from one sample, sequenced in a study of blood T cells in healthy people across ages. A second about 7 to 11 cycle PCR used barcoded and J-beta primers. TCRdb re-called the 5' RACE reads through MiXCR, storing one row per CDR3 protein. The sample consists of over 1,500,000 distinct CDR3 sequences, roughly two fifths of them appearing once. The specimen sequenced was blood. Receptors were obtained from a human donor in good health.

CDR3 in amino acids: CASRNPRNTGELFF. CDR3 bases: TGTGCCAGTCGTAACCCTCGAAACACCGGGGAGCTGTTTTTT. The chain has TRBV6-2 or TRBV6-3 and TRBJ2-2, with no clear D. The germline V and J ends were trimmed by 9 bases and 2 bases, with 13 bases remaining between them. Germline V gene sequence: CDR1 MNHEY, CDR2 SVGEGT. The CDR3 loop spans 14 amino acids.

V usage is TRBV9 and J usage is TRBJ2-1; 9 bases match TRBD1. CDR1 is SGDLS and CDR2 is YYNGEE in the germline V gene. Losses at the gene ends were 1 base for V and 8 bases for J; bases not matched to a gene: 4. CDR3 length: 14 amino acids. CDR3 DNA: TGTGCCAGCAGCGTAATGGGACAGGGAGATGAGCAGTTCTTC. Amino acids: CASSVMGQGDEQFF.

This clonotype was found a few times. This chain connects TRBV7-9 to TRBJ2-1, with 11 bases fitting TRBD2. The germline gives CDR1 SEHNR, CDR2 FQNEAQ (reference sequence). The junction had 11 bases not matched to a gene; V was cut back by 10 bases and J by 6 bases. The CDR3 totals 15 residues. CDR3 coding DNA: TGTGCCACCAGGATTGATAGCGGGGGGGCCAATGAGCAGTTCTTC. As protein: CATRIDSGGANEQFF.

In its sample, this clonotype was seen a few times. The rearrangement links TRBV2 to TRBJ2-1; TRBD2 aligns across 10 bases. With V trimmed by 3 bases and J by 5 bases, 4 bases remained unmatched. This CDR3 has 15 amino acids. The germline gives CDR1 SNHLY, CDR2 FYNNEI. Here the CDR3 reads CASSESGGAHNEQFF. For the CDR3, the DNA is TGTGCCAGCAGTGAGAGCGGGGGGGCTCACAATGAGCAGTTCTTC. Full variable domain (outside the CDR3, taken from reference TRBV2 and TRBJ2-1): EPEVTQTPSHQVTQMGQEVILRCVPISNHLYFYWYRQILGQKVEFLVSFYNNEISEKSEIFDDQFSVERPDGSNFTLKIRSTKLEDSAMYFCASSESGGAHNEQFFGPGTRLTVL.

V usage is TRBV15 and J usage is TRBJ1-1, with 7 nucleotides matching TRBD1. CDR3 length: 16 residues. Germline V gives CDR1 LNHNV, CDR2 YYDKDF (reference sequence). J gave up 0 bases and V 2 bases, and 6 bases lay outside the gene matches. CDR3 in amino acids: CATSRSADRLNTEAFF. The CDR3 bases are TGTGCCACCAGCAGAAGTGCGGACAGGTTGAACACTGAAGCTTTCTTT.

The chain employs TRBV18 and TRBJ2-6, with 7 bases aligning to TRBD1. This CDR3 comprises 17 residues. The trim removed 3 bases at V and 2 bases at J, leaving 7 bases unmatched. CDR1 and CDR2 from the germline V gene are KGHSH and LQKENI. The CDR3 sequence: CASSPRTGGTGANVLTF. CDR3 nucleotides: TGTGCCAGCTCACCTCGGACAGGAGGAACTGGGGCCAACGTCCTGACTTTC.

This chain connects TRBV12-3 or TRBV12-4 to TRBJ1-2; 9 bases align to TRBD1. Germline trimming cut 5 bases from V and 8 bases from J; bases unmatched to any gene: 3. The CDR3 spans 12 residues. The CDR3, as DNA: TGTGCCAGCAGTGACAGGGGGAGAGGCTACACCTTC. Translation gives CASSDRGRGYTF.